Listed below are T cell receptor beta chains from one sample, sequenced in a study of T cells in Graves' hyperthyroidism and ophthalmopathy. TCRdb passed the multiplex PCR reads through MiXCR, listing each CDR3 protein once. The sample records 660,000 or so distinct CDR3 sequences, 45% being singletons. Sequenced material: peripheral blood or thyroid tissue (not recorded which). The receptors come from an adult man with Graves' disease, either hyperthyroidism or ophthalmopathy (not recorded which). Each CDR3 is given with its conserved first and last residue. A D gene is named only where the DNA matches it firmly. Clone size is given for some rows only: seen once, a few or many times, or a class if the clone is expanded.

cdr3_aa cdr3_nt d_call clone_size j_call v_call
CASSIGAEETQYF TGTGCCAGTAGTATCGGTGCTGAAGAGACCCAGTACTTC . . TRBJ2-5 TRBV19
CASSEGDRATYEQYF TGTGCCAGCAGTGAAGGGGACAGAGCCACCTACGAGCAGTACTTC TRBD1 once TRBJ2-7 TRBV2
CASSEYPSPLHF TGTGCCAGCAGCGAATATCCCTCACCCCTCCACTTT . few TRBJ1-6 TRBV6-1
CASRTSGANVLTF TGTGCCAGCAGGACCTCTGGGGCCAACGTCCTGACTTTC . many TRBJ2-6 TRBV6-1
CATSDFVGGRTEAFF TGTGCCACCAGTGATTTCGTCGGGGGAAGGACTGAAGCTTTCTTT . few TRBJ1-1 TRBV24-1
CASSFGTRDGYTF TGTGCCAGCAGCTTCGGGACAAGAGATGGCTACACCTTC . . TRBJ1-2 TRBV7-9
CSAGGRRESEAFF TGCAGTGCGGGAGGGCGCAGGGAGTCAGAAGCTTTCTTT . few TRBJ1-1 TRBV20-1
CATQDRQNTEAFF TGTGCCACTCAGGACAGACAGAACACTGAAGCTTTCTTT . . TRBJ1-1 TRBV10-3
CAIRGGREDEKLFF TGTGCCATCAGGGGGGGCCGTGAGGATGAAAAACTGTTTTTT . . TRBJ1-4 TRBV10-3
CASSRTVATNEKLFF TGCGCCAGCAGCCGGACGGTTGCAACTAATGAAAAACTGTTTTTT . few TRBJ1-4 TRBV5-6
CAWSGFGGRHAYGYTF TGTGCCTGGAGTGGCTTTGGAGGGCGGCATGCCTATGGCTACACCTTC . . TRBJ1-2 TRBV5-6
CASSMSRGKGNQPQHF TGTGCCAGCAGCATGTCCAGGGGAAAGGGCAATCAGCCCCAGCATTTT . . TRBJ1-5 TRBV7-9
CASSLTGGVGTEAFF TGCGCCAGCAGCTTGACAGGGGGCGTGGGCACTGAAGCTTTCTTT TRBD1 . TRBJ1-1 TRBV5-1
CSALPPGRNSGANVLTF TGCAGTGCTCTACCCCCGGGACGGAATTCTGGGGCCAACGTCCTGACTTTC . . TRBJ2-6 TRBV20-1
CASVEGWPGDYGYTF TGTGCCAGCGTTGAAGGATGGCCAGGGGACTATGGCTACACCTTC . . TRBJ1-2 TRBV25-1
CAPDRDGEKLFF TGTGCCCCGGACAGGGACGGTGAAAAACTGTTTTTT TRBD1 . TRBJ1-4 TRBV24-1
CASSIRAADQPQHF TGTGCCAGCAGCATCCGGGCCGCCGATCAGCCCCAGCATTTT . many TRBJ1-5 TRBV13
CATSDSRDSYQETQYF TGTGCCACCAGTGATTCCCGGGACAGTTACCAAGAGACCCAGTACTTC TRBD1 . TRBJ2-5 TRBV7-3
CATSDATSNEKLFF TGTGCCACCAGTGATGCGACTAGTAATGAAAAACTGTTTTTT . many TRBJ1-4 TRBV24-1
CATSTDLGHTSYGYTF TGTGCCACCAGTACCGACCTGGGACACACCAGCTATGGCTACACCTTC . many TRBJ1-2 TRBV15
CASSGGQFNYGYTF TGTGCCAGCAGCGGGGGACAGTTCAACTATGGCTACACCTTC TRBD1 few TRBJ1-2 TRBV7-9
CASSFQGETNSPLHF TGTGCCAGCAGCTTCCAGGGAGAGACTAATTCACCCCTCCACTTT . . TRBJ1-6 TRBV7-2
CSAGRGGVQPQHF TGCAGTGCGGGCAGGGGGGGAGTTCAGCCCCAGCATTTT TRBD1 many TRBJ1-5 TRBV20-1